This is a list of T cell receptor beta chains from one sample in a study of OX40 agonist ivuxolimab in advanced cancers. Repertoires were generated with immunoSEQ multiplex PCR, while TCRdb's copy carries only in-frame clones and drops some. The sample lists roughly 81,000 clones, about 93% occurring once. Material: CD4+ or CD8+ T cells sorted from blood, obtained in a trial of the OX40 agonist ivuxolimab. These receptors were taken from an adult with an advanced solid tumor such as melanoma, head and neck, liver or kidney cancer. The CDR3 runs from the conserved cysteine through the conserved F or W. The D gene is left open where the match is weak. Size tells how often a clone was seen (once, few, many) or the class of an expanded clone, and some rows leave it out.

NA | TRBJ2-1 | NA | TRBV5-6 | CASSSRGLIGSEQFF | TGTGCCAGCAGCTCTCGGGGACTTATAGGTAGTGAGCAGTTCTTC
NA | TRBJ2-2 | NA | TRBV7-2 | CASSGTGELFF | TGTGCCAGCAGCGGAACCGGGGAGCTGTTTTTT
NA | TRBJ1-4 | NA | TRBV6-5 | CASSYMGVGEKLFF | TGTGCCAGCAGTTACATGGGGGTAGGCGAAAAACTGTTTTTT
few | TRBJ2-2 | NA | TRBV9 | CASSVDSSRNTGELFF | TGTGCCAGCAGCGTAGACTCTAGCAGAAACACCGGGGAGCTGTTTTTT
NA | TRBJ1-4 | NA | TRBV19 | CASSPMAAATNEKLFF | TGTGCCAGTAGTCCGATGGCGGCAGCAACTAATGAAAAACTGTTTTTT
NA | TRBJ2-7 | NA | TRBV2 | CASSVLTGDFSYEQYF | TGTGCCAGCAGTGTCCTTACGGGGGACTTCTCCTACGAGCAGTACTTC
NA | TRBJ1-1 | NA | TRBV5-3 | CARSLVVGSTEAFF | TGTGCCAGAAGCTTGGTGGTGGGGAGCACTGAAGCTTTCTTT
NA | TRBJ2-7 | NA | TRBV5-5 | CASSPSAGAYEQYF | TGTGCCAGCAGCCCCTCGGCAGGGGCCTACGAGCAGTACTTC
NA | TRBJ2-4 | NA | TRBV6-6 | CASSDPGHMKNIQYF | TGTGCCAGCAGTGATCCGGGACACATGAAAAACATTCAGTACTTC
NA | TRBJ2-7 | TRBD1 | TRBV11-3 | CASKGDRGYEQYF | TGTGCCAGCAAGGGGGACAGGGGCTACGAGCAGTACTTC
NA | TRBJ2-2 | TRBD1 | TRBV7-9 | CASSPDRGVSGELFF | TGTGCCAGCAGCCCTGACAGGGGTGTATCCGGGGAGCTGTTTTTT
NA | TRBJ2-3 | TRBD2 | TRBV29-1 | CSPILAYTDTQYF | TGCAGCCCAATACTAGCGTACACAGATACGCAGTATTTT
NA | TRBJ2-1 | NA | TRBV27 | CASSRTSPGSGGPSNEQFF | TGTGCCAGCAGTCGAACTAGCCCTGGCTCTGGCGGACCCTCCAATGAGCAGTTCTTC
NA | TRBJ2-3 | NA | TRBV27 | CASTILATSTDTQYF | TGTGCCAGCACCATACTAGCAACTAGCACAGATACGCAGTATTTT